What follows are 21 T cell receptor beta chains derived from one specimen sequenced in a study of blood T cell repertoires in COVID-19. Method: immunoSEQ multiplex PCR; TCRdb's copy keeps in-frame clones and lacks some. The data show approximately 90,000 clones, around three quarters seen once. Source material: peripheral blood. The receptors come from a human donor in a cohort sampled during active COVID-19.

The rearrangement joins TRBV28 to TRBJ1-1; D perhaps matches TRBD1 (5 bases). CDR1 MDHEN and CDR2 SYDVKM come from the germline V gene. Trimming cost V 5 bases and J 2 bases, with 9 bases left between them. The CDR3 covers 13 residues. The CDR3 here is CASSRGQNTEAFF. In nucleotides, the CDR3 is TGTGCCAGCAGTAGGGGCCAAAACACTGAAGCTTTCTTT.

V and J are TRBV19 and TRBJ2-7; weak D call: TRBD1 (6 bases). This CDR3 region has 16 residues. CDR1 and CDR2 from the germline V gene are LNHDA and SQIVND (reference sequence). V was cut by 4 bases and J by 5 bases, with 21 bases left in between. CDR3 protein: CASSTPIWEGGHEQYF. The DNA of the CDR3 is TGTGCCAGTAGTACCCCCATTTGGGAAGGGGGACACGAGCAGTACTTC.

A single count supports this clone. This rearrangement joins TRBV6-5 to TRBJ2-1; D is possibly TRBD2 (5 bases). Germline V gene data show CDR1 as MNHEY and CDR2 as SVGAGI. V lost 5 bases, J lost 0 bases, and 11 bases lay in between. The CDR3 is 15 amino acids. CDR3 DNA sequence: TGTGCCAGCAGTACGGACTTCAGCTCCTACAATGAGCAGTTCTTC. It specifies CASSTDFSSYNEQFF.

CDR3 coding DNA: TGTGCCAGCAGCCCTGCGGGTGGTGGAGATACGCAGTATTTT. Translated, it gives CASSPAGGGDTQYF. The genes are TRBV7-9 and TRBJ2-3; D is perhaps TRBD2 (5 bases). The V gene's germline CDR1 is SEHNR and CDR2 FQNEAQ (reference sequence). The CDR3 is 14 residues long. Deletions cut 5 bases from V and 5 bases from J, with 14 bases between.

This chain connects TRBV10-3 to TRBJ2-4; 8 bases fit TRBD1. Trimming took 10 bases from V and 4 from J; bases not matched to a gene: 6. Germline lookup yields CDR1 ENHRY and CDR2 SYGVKD. The CDR3 totals 13 residues. The CDR3 reads CATRTGPKNIQYF. The CDR3 DNA follows: TGTGCCACCAGGACAGGGCCTAAAAACATTCAGTACTTC.

The gene calls are TRBV11-1 and TRBJ1-1; 7 positions match TRBD1. In germline, CDR1 is SGHAT, CDR2 FQDESV (reference sequence). J lost 4 bases, V lost 4 bases, and 6 bases had no gene match. This CDR3 spans 14 amino acids. The DNA of the CDR3 is TGTGCCAGCAGCTCCGACAGGGTTGGCACTGAAGCTTTCTTT. This gives the protein CASSSDRVGTEAFF.

The rearrangement uses TRBV5-1 and TRBJ2-1; tentative D call: TRBD1 (5 bases). This CDR3 is 15 amino acids long. Looked up from germline, CDR1 is SGHRS and CDR2 is YFSETQ. V dropped 3 bases and J dropped 8 bases, with 18 bases sitting between them. CDR3 sequence (DNA): TGCGCCAGCAGCTACACCCAGGGTATTAACGATGAGCAGTTCTTC. Its protein is CASSYTQGINDEQFF.

The J gene is TRBJ2-3, the V gene TRBV7-3; 10 bases match TRBD1. V lost 5 bases to trimming and J lost 4 bases; unmatched junction nucleotides: 9. This CDR3 has 16 residues. Germline CDR1 reads SGHTA; CDR2 reads FQGTGA. CDR3 in DNA: TGTGCCAGCAGCCCGACGGGACAGGGGATGGCAGATACGCAGTATTTT. Translating gives CASSPTGQGMADTQYF.

The rearrangement uses TRBV7-2 and TRBJ1-1; unclear D gene. V was pared by 5 bases and J by 5 bases, with 12 bases between. The CDR3 runs to 13 residues. Germline loops: CDR1 SGHTA, CDR2 FQGNSA. The CDR3, as DNA: TGTGCCAGCAGCGACGAGGGCTGGACTGAAGCTTTCTTT. Residues: CASSDEGWTEAFF.

The V call is TRBV19, the J call TRBJ2-1; 12 nucleotides agree with TRBD2. Germline assignment: CDR1 LNHDA and CDR2 SQIVND (reference sequence). The CDR3 extends over 14 amino acids. The ends lost 6 bases at V and 7 bases at J; junction bases unmatched: 4. Here the CDR3 DNA reads TGTGCCAGTAGGACTAGCGGGAGTAAGAATGAGCAGTTCTTC. Its protein is CASRTSGSKNEQFF.

The chain carries TRBV6-2 or TRBV6-3 and TRBJ2-5; 7 bases are a match to TRBD1. The CDR3 is 11 amino acids. Germline CDR1 and CDR2: MNHEY and SVGEGT. Losses at the gene ends were 5 bases for V and 7 bases for J; bases not matched to a gene: 1. CDR3 region: CASSPGGTQYF. The CDR3 bases are TGTGCCAGCAGTCCAGGGGGGACCCAGTACTTC.

This clone was picked up one time. The V and J genes are TRBV10-3 and TRBJ2-7; D may be TRBD1 (5 bases). From germline, CDR1 is ENHRY and CDR2 SYGVKD. V lost 4 bases, J lost 3 bases, and 19 bases lay in between. This CDR3 spans 16 amino acids. The CDR3 region is CAISGAPTEQGYEQYF. As DNA, the CDR3 is TGTGCCATCAGTGGTGCCCCGACAGAGCAGGGCTACGAGCAGTACTTC.

This clone showed up just once. The rearrangement joins TRBV29-1 to TRBJ2-1, with 7 bases aligning to TRBD2. Losses at the gene ends were 7 bases for V and 8 bases for J; bases not matched to a gene: 11. CDR1 SQVTM and CDR2 ANQGSEA come from the germline V gene. The CDR3 loop spans 13 amino acids. The CDR3 here is CSAPSGGSYEQFF. CDR3 in DNA: TGCAGCGCCCCCTCTGGCGGGAGTTATGAGCAGTTCTTC.

This clone was observed a handful of times. The V and J genes are TRBV6-5 and TRBJ1-2; 8 positions agree with TRBD1. J lost 4 bases, V lost 6 bases, and 1 base had no gene match. Germline CDR1 is MNHEY and CDR2 is SVGAGI. CDR3 length: 12 residues. CDR3 nucleotide sequence: TGTGCCAGCAGAGGGACAGGCTATGGCTACACCTTC. This encodes CASRGTGYGYTF.

The rearrangement uses TRBV3-1 (or the pseudogene TRBV3-2) and TRBJ2-2, with 8 positions matching TRBD2. CDR1 and CDR2 (germline): LGHDT, YNNKEL (reference sequence). CDR3 length: 16 amino acids. V trimming: 2 bases; J trimming: 6 bases; junction bases outside the gene matches: 8. This CDR3 reads CASSQPRGGSSGELFF. CDR3 coding DNA: TGTGCCAGCAGCCAACCCCGGGGGGGCAGTTCCGGGGAGCTGTTTTTT.

This clone was detected only once. CDR3 protein: CASRGQGLDTQYF. As DNA, the CDR3 is TGTGCCAGCAGGGGACAGGGGTTGGATACGCAGTATTTT. The V gene is TRBV28, the J gene TRBJ2-3, with 10 bases identical to TRBD1. The CDR3 covers 13 residues. The V and J ends lost 6 bases and 6 bases, in that order; junction bases with no gene match: 3. Germline CDR1 MDHEN, CDR2 SYDVKM.

This chain joins TRBV11-2 and TRBJ2-5; D perhaps matches TRBD2 (6 bases). Germline-derived CDR1 and CDR2 are SGHAT and FQNNGV. The V end was cut by 1 base, the J end by 2 bases, with 11 bases between. This CDR3 region has 15 residues. In DNA form, the CDR3 reads TGTGCCAGCAGCTTAGGAGGGACTGTACAAGAGACCCAGTACTTC. It translates to CASSLGGTVQETQYF.

CDR3 sequence: CASSESRIGSPLHF. The CDR3 nucleotides are TGTGCCAGCAGTGAATCCAGAATTGGCTCACCCCTCCACTTT. The J gene is TRBJ1-6, the V gene TRBV25-1; D call uncertain. The CDR3 covers 14 residues. The V gene's germline CDR1 is MGHDK and CDR2 SYGVNS. The V end lost 1 base, the J end lost 10 bases, and 11 bases lay between the germline ends.

The rearrangement links TRBV6-2 or TRBV6-3 to TRBJ2-3, with 12 nucleotides matching TRBD2. Per the germline V gene, CDR1 is MNHEY and CDR2 is SVGEGT. The junction had 14 bases not matched to a gene; V was cut back by 5 bases and J by 8 bases. This CDR3 region has 17 residues. The CDR3 coding sequence is TGTGCCAGCAGTACCGTGACTAGCGGGAGAGGGTCAGTTACGCAGTATTTT. Its translation: CASSTVTSGRGSVTQYF.

The chain couples TRBV27 to TRBJ2-7, with 7 bases identical to TRBD2. CDR3 length: 15 amino acids. The V gene end was trimmed by 7 bases and the J gene end by 0 bases; junction bases not matched to a gene: 9. Germline V gene lookup returns CDR1 MNHEY and CDR2 SMNVEV (reference sequence). This chain's CDR3 is CASMDLGGSSYEQYF. The CDR3 DNA is TGTGCCAGCATGGATTTGGGGGGGAGCTCCTACGAGCAGTACTTC.

Comments on this clone: The sample carries other DNA sequences with the same CDR3. The V gene is TRBV3-1 (or the pseudogene TRBV3-2), the J gene TRBJ2-7; TRBD2 agrees at 13 bases. V dropped 3 bases and J dropped 4; count of bases not matched to a gene: 6. This CDR3 spans 16 amino acids. Per the germline V gene, CDR1 is LGHDT and CDR2 is YNNKEL (reference sequence). The CDR3: CASSHALAGGPYEQYF. CDR3 in DNA: TGTGCCAGCAGCCATGCACTAGCGGGAGGGCCATACGAGCAGTACTTC.